This T cell receptor beta chain was sequenced for a study of cytomegalovirus exposure and HLA in healthy donors. General observations from the study: A prior analysis recorded that most TCR beta V segments were productive about 87% or about 30% of the time. Sequencing probably produced one cluster of sequence variants that were highly shared.

About this clone: Its antigen is currently unknown.

PCR involved 60 Vbeta and 13 Jbeta primers. TCRdb keeps only in-frame clones here, not all; method: immunoSEQ multiplex PCR. The sample lists under 130,000 clones, around 78% occurring once. The germline gives CDR1 LNHDA, CDR2 SQIVND (reference sequence). Trimming took off 3 bases at V and 7 bases at J, with 7 bases between the two ends. The CDR3 loop spans 12 amino acids. This sequence originates from a male donor in good health and CMV-seronegative. Material for sequencing was PBMCs. The chain links TRBV19 to TRBJ1-5; D uncertain. The CDR3 region is CASSIVSQPQHF. The CDR3 coding sequence is TGTGCCAGTAGTATCGTGTCCCAGCCCCAGCATTTT. The variable domain in full, with the rest retrieved from reference TRBV19 and TRBJ1-5, is DGGITQSPKYLFRKEGQNVTLSCEQNLNHDAMYWYRQDPGQGLRLIYYSQIVNDFQKGDIAEGYSVSREKKESFPLTVTSAQKNPTAFYLCASSIVSQPQHFGDGTRLSIL.